This T cell receptor beta chain was sequenced in a study of cytomegalovirus exposure and HLA in healthy donors. This clone appeared a few times. The PCR had 60 Vbeta and 13 Jbeta primers. Assay used: immunoSEQ multiplex PCR; TCRdb lists only in-frame clones, some missing. The table records approximately 97,000 clones, roughly 60% of them present only once. Germline CDR1 is KGHSH and CDR2 is LQKENI. V lost 9 bases, J lost 0 bases, and 9 bases lay in between. The CDR3 runs 14 residues. V usage is TRBV18 and J usage is TRBJ1-6; no clear D. This sequence was found in a human donor in good health. The sample was PBMCs. The CDR3 here is CASSGSSYNSPLHF. In DNA form, the CDR3 reads TGTGCCAGTTCGGGGAGCTCCTATAATTCACCCCTCCACTTT.